The 5 T cell receptor beta chains presented below share a single source sample, sequenced in a study of blood T cell repertoires in COVID-19. Using immunoSEQ multiplex PCR, the repertoire was profiled, and TCRdb retains in-frame clones only, with some absent. The sample has some 150,000 clones, roughly 80% seen once; the top ten hold roughly 29%. Sequenced input: peripheral blood. The receptors derive from a woman aged 55-70 years with acute or convalescent COVID-19.

This clone has only a few counts. The V gene is TRBV13, the J gene TRBJ1-2, with a weak D call TRBD1 (5 bases). Germline V CDR1 and CDR2: PRHDT, FYEKMQ (reference sequence). The length of the CDR3 is 15 residues. V shed 4 bases and J shed 4 bases, with 16 bases lying between them. CDR3 bases: TGTGCCAGCAGCTCGAGTCGGGGGAGTGTCTATGGCTACACCTTC. Translating it yields CASSSSRGSVYGYTF.

The chain couples TRBV6-5 to TRBJ2-7; TRBD1 aligns across 8 bases. Trimming removed 4 bases from V and 3 bases from J; junction bases left unmatched: 8. The CDR3 covers 15 residues. Germline V lookup: CDR1 MNHEY, CDR2 SVGAGI. The CDR3: CASSSQSGGHYEQYF. The CDR3 DNA follows: TGTGCCAGCAGTTCGCAGTCAGGGGGCCACTACGAGCAGTACTTC.

This chain connects TRBV28 to TRBJ1-6, with a weak D call TRBD1 (5 bases). This CDR3 spans 15 amino acids. Deletions cut 7 bases from V and 5 bases from J, with 15 bases between. Germline CDR1 reads MDHEN; CDR2 reads SYDVKM. CDR3 nucleotide sequence: TGTGCCAGCAAACTATCGACAGCTAATAATTCACCCCTCCACTTT. Translation gives CASKLSTANNSPLHF.

The table lists this clone with a count of one. V is TRBV2 and J is TRBJ2-1; tentatively, D is TRBD1 (6 bases). Trimming stripped 4 bases from V and 5 bases from J, with 15 bases between. The CDR3 extends over 15 amino acids. Germline V gene data show CDR1 as SNHLY and CDR2 as FYNNEI. The chain's CDR3 is CASSGVSGDDNEQFF. The DNA of the CDR3 is TGTGCCAGCAGTGGGGTTTCAGGGGATGACAATGAGCAGTTCTTC.

The chain couples TRBV29-1 to TRBJ2-1; 8 nucleotides agree with TRBD1. Per germline, CDR1 SQVTM and CDR2 ANQGSEA. V lost 6 bases and J lost 8; bases outside the gene matches: 15. This CDR3 has 15 amino acids. CDR3 in amino acids: CSVNTPRTGFHEQFF. CDR3 bases: TGCAGCGTCAATACCCCGCGGACAGGGTTCCATGAGCAGTTCTTC.